Following are 24 T cell receptor beta chains from one sample sequenced in a study of B cell selection in AIRE deficiency. Profiled with immunoSEQ multiplex PCR; TCRdb holds only in-frame clones, not every one. The sample holds about 25,000 clones, over 95% seen once. CD4+CD127+ cells were sorted as the conventional CD4 T cells. Sequencing input: CD4+CD127+ conventional T cells sorted from PBMCs. The receptors shown here come from a human donor in good health.

V gene TRBV23-1 combines with J gene TRBJ2-7; D is possibly TRBD1 (6 bases). TRBV23-1 falls under the ORF class, with uncertain function. This CDR3 is built from 16 residues. Trimming took 2 bases from V and 6 from J, leaving 20 bases between them. The CDR3 reads CASSQADGRGRGEQYF. The CDR3 coding sequence is TGCGCCAGCAGTCAAGCCGATGGCAGGGGACGAGGCGAGCAGTACTTC.

This sequence joins TRBV19 and TRBJ2-5; D not resolved. V lost 0 bases and J lost 5, with 7 bases in between. The CDR3 totals 13 residues. Germline loops: CDR1 LNHDA, CDR2 SQIVND (reference sequence). In DNA form, the CDR3 reads TGTGCCAGTAGTATAGATTCTCGGGAGACCCAGTACTTC. It yields the protein CASSIDSRETQYF.

The chain joins TRBV18 to TRBJ1-5; perhaps TRBD1 as D (5 bases). The CDR3 loop spans 15 amino acids. CDR1 and CDR2 from the germline V gene are KGHSH and LQKENI. The germline V and J ends were trimmed by 2 bases and 7 bases, with 15 bases remaining between them. The chain's CDR3 is CASSPSPGGGQPQHF. CDR3 DNA sequence: TGTGCCAGCTCACCATCTCCAGGCGGGGGACAGCCCCAGCATTTT.

CDR3 protein: CASSRDVGGYTF. The CDR3 nucleotides read TGTGCCAGCAGCCGGGATGTAGGCGGCTACACCTTC. The rearrangement joins TRBV6-1 to TRBJ1-2; D is unclear. The V end was cut by 6 bases, the J end by 8 bases, with 13 bases between. Germline V gene sequence: CDR1 MNHNS, CDR2 SASEGT. This CDR3 has 12 residues.

This clone was observed once. The V gene is TRBV18, the J gene TRBJ2-1; D uncertain. CDR1 is KGHSH, CDR2 LQKENI, per germline. CDR3 length: 12 amino acids. The germline V and J ends were trimmed by 3 bases and 8 bases, with 8 bases remaining between them. This CDR3 is CASSPLVDEQFF. DNA of the CDR3: TGTGCCAGCTCACCTTTGGTGGATGAGCAGTTCTTC.

The V gene is TRBV29-1, the J gene TRBJ2-3, with 9 bases matching TRBD2. Germline V gene lookup returns CDR1 SQVTM and CDR2 ANQGSEA. The CDR3 is 16 residues long. V lost 4 bases, J lost 6 bases, and 14 bases stayed unmatched. The CDR3 region is CSVGGELAGSRDTQYF. DNA for the CDR3: TGCAGCGTTGGAGGGGAGCTAGCGGGATCTAGGGATACGCAGTATTTT.

The CDR3 nucleotides read TGTGCCAGCAGTTACTCCGGAAGAAACACTGAAGCTTTCTTT. Translating it yields CASSYSGRNTEAFF. J is TRBJ1-1 and V is TRBV6-5; the D is unclear. Trimming stripped 0 bases from V and 2 bases from J, with 7 bases between. The length of the CDR3 is 14 residues. Germline V gene data show CDR1 as MNHEY and CDR2 as SVGAGI.

The table lists this clone with a count of one. This chain joins TRBV14 and TRBJ1-2; D perhaps matches TRBD1 (5 bases). The germline V and J ends were trimmed by 6 bases and 7 bases, with 15 bases remaining between them. CDR3 length equals 13 residues. In germline, CDR1 is SGHDN, CDR2 FVKESK. The chain's CDR3 is CASSAAGPSGYTF. Written as DNA, the CDR3 is TGTGCCAGCAGTGCCGCGGGGCCAAGTGGCTACACCTTC.

This chain uses TRBV6-5 with TRBJ1-1; D is possibly TRBD1 (6 bases). CDR1 and CDR2 from the germline V gene are MNHEY and SVGAGI. Trimming took 5 bases from V and 4 from J, leaving 14 bases between them. The CDR3 has 14 residues. The CDR3 here is CASSQQGGRTEAFF. The DNA for the CDR3 is TGTGCCAGCAGTCAACAGGGTGGTCGCACTGAAGCTTTCTTT.

V is TRBV21-1 and J is TRBJ2-7; TRBD1, the table's D call, lacks a check against the DNA. TRBV21-1 is a pseudogene. The CDR3 is made up of 20 amino acids. Written as DNA, the CDR3 is TGTGCCAGCAGCAAACCGGAGTCGGACAGGGAGGAGGAGAATTATTACGAGCAGTACTTC. Translating gives CASSKPESDREEENYYEQYF.

The rearrangement links TRBV5-1 to TRBJ2-2; unclear D gene. CDR3 size: 16 residues. CDR1 is SGHRS and CDR2 is YFSETQ in the germline V gene. Trimming pared 0 bases from V and 5 bases from J, leaving 14 bases between. The CDR3 DNA follows: TGCGCCAGCAGCTTGGGACCCCTTCGACAAACCGGGGAGCTGTTTTTT. It encodes CASSLGPLRQTGELFF.

The CDR3 loop is CASSFGQGLEQYF. The CDR3 nucleotides read TGTGCCAGCAGCTTCGGACAGGGGTTAGAGCAGTACTTC. The chain employs TRBV7-2 and TRBJ2-7; the match to TRBD1 covers 9 bases. From germline, CDR1 is SGHTA and CDR2 FQGNSA. The junction had 4 bases not matched to a gene; V was cut back by 3 bases and J by 7 bases. The CDR3 spans 13 residues.

This chain joins TRBV4-1 and TRBJ2-7; 7 positions agree with TRBD2. This CDR3 spans 15 amino acids. Germline V gene sequence: CDR1 MGHRA, CDR2 YSYEKL. V shed 4 bases, J shed 0 bases, and the junction held 6 bases outside the gene matches. The CDR3 spells CASSRETSYSYEQYF. CDR3 sequence (DNA): TGCGCCAGCAGCCGCGAGACTAGCTACTCCTACGAGCAGTACTTC.

The sample holds a few counts of this clone. The rearrangement uses TRBV7-9 and TRBJ1-1, with D unresolved. Germline-derived CDR1 and CDR2 are SEHNR and FQNEAQ (reference sequence). CDR3 size: 16 residues. Trimming shortened V by 7 bases and J by 0 bases, and 18 bases separated the two germline ends. CDR3 region: CASIKGSGRLNTEAFF. The CDR3 bases are TGTGCCAGCATCAAAGGATCTGGACGGTTGAACACTGAAGCTTTCTTT.

The chain carries TRBV18 and TRBJ2-5; D is unclear. Trimming stripped 6 bases from V and 3 bases from J, with 5 bases between. From germline, CDR1 is KGHSH and CDR2 LQKENI. The CDR3 consists of 11 residues. The CDR3 coding sequence is TGTGCCAGCTCTCAAGAAGAGACCCAGTACTTC. Translation: CASSQEETQYF.

V is TRBV7-8 and J is TRBJ2-2; 7 nucleotides line up with TRBD2. V trimming: 6 bases; J trimming: 1 base; junction bases outside the gene matches: 5. The length of the CDR3 is 15 residues. Germline CDR1 is SGHVS and CDR2 is FQNEAQ. CDR3 nucleotides: TGTGCCAGCAGAGTAGCGGGCCTGAACACCGGGGAGCTGTTTTTT. Translation: CASRVAGLNTGELFF. Full variable domain (remainder filled in from reference TRBV7-8 and TRBJ2-2): GAGVSQSPRYKVAKRGQDVALRCDPISGHVSLFWYQQALGQGPEFLTYFQNEAQLDKSGLPSDRFFAERPEGSVSTLKIQRTQQEDSAVYLCASRVAGLNTGELFFGEGSRLTVL.

V and J are TRBV29-1 and TRBJ2-6, with D possibly matching TRBD1 (5 bases). Between the trimmed V and J ends, which lost 5 bases and 2 bases, there was a span of 22 bases. Germline CDR1 and CDR2: SQVTM and ANQGSEA. This CDR3 contains 18 residues. The CDR3: CSVSYSTLPGPGANVLTF. The CDR3, as DNA: TGCAGCGTTTCTTACTCAACCCTCCCAGGGCCTGGGGCCAACGTCCTGACTTTC. Variable domain in full (rest from reference TRBV29-1 and TRBJ2-6): SAVISQKPSRDICQRGTSLTIQCQVDSQVTMMFWYRQQPGQSLTLIATANQGSEATYESGFVIDKFPISRPNLTFSTLTVSNMSPEDSSIYLCSVSYSTLPGPGANVLTFGAGSRLTVL.

This rearrangement joins TRBV14 to TRBJ1-4; perhaps TRBD1 as D (6 bases). Germline CDR1 is SGHDN and CDR2 is FVKESK. The CDR3 has 17 residues. V was clipped by 4 bases and J by 5 bases, with 20 bases between them. The CDR3 DNA is TGTGCCAGCAGCCGAGCTGGCCGGACAGAAGGAAATGAAAAACTGTTTTTT. Residues: CASSRAGRTEGNEKLFF.

The chain recombines TRBV29-1 with TRBJ1-4; TRBD1 agrees at 7 bases. Germline lookup yields CDR1 SQVTM and CDR2 ANQGSEA. J gave up 4 bases and V 7 bases, and 3 bases lay outside the gene matches. CDR3 length equals 12 residues. DNA of the CDR3: TGCAGCGGCGGACAGGTTAATGAAAAACTGTTTTTT. Translated: CSGGQVNEKLFF.

The chain joins TRBV21-1 to TRBJ1-2; the listed D gene, TRBD1, was not tested against the DNA. TRBV21-1 is a known pseudogene. This CDR3 has 16 amino acids. Written as DNA, the CDR3 is TGTGCCAGCAGCAGCGACGCTTGGGGTCAGGGCTATGGCTACACCTTC. Translated: CASSSDAWGQGYGYTF.

This rearrangement joins TRBV18 to TRBJ2-7; D ambiguous. The V gene's germline CDR1 is KGHSH and CDR2 LQKENI. Trimming stripped 0 bases from V and 2 bases from J, with 8 bases between. The CDR3 consists of 14 residues. The CDR3 is CASSPPSLTYEQYF. CDR3 DNA: TGTGCCAGCTCACCACCGAGTCTGACCTACGAGCAGTACTTC.

This chain joins TRBV4-1 and TRBJ1-4, with D perhaps matching TRBD1 (5 bases). Trimming shortened V by 1 base and J by 10 bases, and 16 bases separated the two germline ends. This CDR3 has 15 residues. Germline loops: CDR1 MGHRA, CDR2 YSYEKL. The CDR3 sequence: CASSQAGGKVGKLFF. The DNA for the CDR3 is TGCGCCAGCAGCCAAGCCGGGGGGAAGGTTGGAAAACTGTTTTTT.

The chain is built from TRBV4-1 and TRBJ1-1; D is unresolved. The CDR3 is 17 amino acids. V was cut by 1 base and J by 5 bases, with 20 bases left in between. Looked up from germline, CDR1 is MGHRA and CDR2 is YSYEKL. CDR3 region: CASSQGTSRSWGTEAFF. The CDR3 DNA sequence: TGCGCCAGCAGCCAAGGTACCTCACGGTCGTGGGGAACTGAAGCTTTCTTT.

The J gene is TRBJ1-1, the V gene TRBV5-1, with D possibly being TRBD1 (5 bases). The length of the CDR3 is 14 residues. Looked up from germline, CDR1 is SGHRS and CDR2 is YFSETQ. The V end was cut by 3 bases, the J end by 5 bases, with 14 bases between. CDR3 protein: CASSYDTQGTEAFF. The CDR3 region has the DNA TGCGCCAGCAGCTACGACACCCAGGGAACTGAAGCTTTCTTT.